The 24 T cell receptor beta chains given below trace back to one sample, sequenced in a study of blood T cells in healthy people across ages (dated by TCRdb to the mid-2010s). Receptor amplification or capture employed 5' RACE. Sequencing was carried out with an Illumina HiSeq 2500. A second PCR of about 6 to 12 cycles was performed with a sample-barcoded 5' primer and a J-beta primer mix. Using fastp at Q25 and MiXCR, TCRdb reprocessed the public reads and kept productive beta chains. When rows share a CDR3 protein, they turn into one entry using the most common DNA and genes. Recorded for this sample are about 930,000 distinct CDR3 sequences; 25% to 35% of them occurred a single time. The ten top clones hold roughly a tenth of the sample. These data were also reused for a study on T cells of mothers and their children.

The specimen was blood. The receptors shown here come from a woman aged 40-49 years in good health.

This chain links TRBV6-2 or TRBV6-3 with TRBJ2-3; possible D gene TRBD2, 5 bases. Germline V gives CDR1 MNHEY, CDR2 SVGEGT. CDR3 length: 15 residues. V gave up 2 bases and J gave up 4 bases, with 13 bases separating them. In DNA form, the CDR3 reads TGTGCCAGCAGTTACCCCTATAGCGTGGCAGATACGCAGTATTTT. It translates to CASSYPYSVADTQYF.

V and J are TRBV19 and TRBJ2-2; D remains unclear. CDR3 length: 14 amino acids. V was cut by 2 bases and J by 1 base, with 5 bases left in between. Germline assignment: CDR1 LNHDA and CDR2 SQIVND (reference sequence). In DNA form, the CDR3 reads TGTGCCAGTAGTATATCCGAGAACACCGGGGAGCTGTTTTTT. This encodes CASSISENTGELFF.

The chain uses TRBV7-9 and TRBJ2-3, with D possibly being TRBD1 (5 bases). Germline CDR1 and CDR2: SEHNR and FQNEAQ (reference sequence). The CDR3 length is 11 residues. Trimming pared 1 base from V and 11 bases from J, leaving 7 bases between. The CDR3: CASSLVQEQYF. In nucleotides, the CDR3 is TGTGCCAGCAGCTTAGTACAGGAGCAGTATTTT.

The V gene is TRBV6-1, the J gene TRBJ1-1; D is uncertain. Germline assignment: CDR1 MNHNS and CDR2 SASEGT. With 2 bases removed from V and 6 bases from J, the gap between germline ends came to 13 bases. This CDR3 spans 14 amino acids. CDR3: CASSERFGGSEAFF. The CDR3 DNA follows: TGTGCCAGCAGTGAAAGGTTTGGAGGGTCTGAAGCTTTCTTT.

This clonotype was counted between two and nine times. The chain is built from TRBV4-1 and TRBJ2-1; D uncertain. The ends were cut back, 7 bases at V and 7 bases at J, with 17 bases in the middle. The CDR3 extends over 14 amino acids. The V gene's germline CDR1 is MGHRA and CDR2 YSYEKL. CDR3 residues: CASNYEGRANEQFF. CDR3 nucleotide sequence: TGCGCCAGCAATTATGAAGGCAGAGCTAATGAGCAGTTCTTC.

This clonotype appeared a few times. The V and J genes are TRBV2 and TRBJ1-6, with D unresolved. The CDR3 has 15 residues. V lost 5 bases and J 7 bases, leaving 15 bases between the germline ends. Germline V gene sequence: CDR1 SNHLY, CDR2 FYNNEI. CDR3 bases: TGTGCCAGCAGTCCCCCCCTCTCGGGGAATTCACCCCTCCACTTT. Protein: CASSPPLSGNSPLHF.

This clonotype showed up just a few times. This rearrangement joins TRBV28 to TRBJ2-5; 7 bases align to TRBD2. The length of the CDR3 is 12 residues. V was pared by 9 bases and J by 1 base, with 2 bases of the junction left unmatched. In germline, CDR1 is MDHEN, CDR2 SYDVKM. CDR3 amino acids: CASKRGQETQYF. In DNA, the CDR3 is TGTGCCAGTAAGCGGGGCCAAGAGACCCAGTACTTC.

This clonotype was recorded at least ten times. V usage is TRBV10-3 and J usage is TRBJ2-7; 7 nucleotides match TRBD1. The CDR3 spans 12 residues. V gave up 7 bases and J gave up 5 bases; unmatched junction bases: 5. Germline V gene data show CDR1 as ENHRY and CDR2 as SYGVKD. CDR3 amino acids: CAIKGTADEQYF. CDR3 sequence (DNA): TGTGCCATCAAAGGGACAGCAGACGAGCAGTACTTC.

This clonotype was picked up a small number of times. The rearrangement links TRBV6-1 to TRBJ2-7; 7 bases align to TRBD1. V dropped 10 bases and J dropped 4; count of bases not matched to a gene: 10. CDR1 and CDR2 from the germline V gene are MNHNS and SASEGT. The CDR3 is 13 amino acids. The CDR3 region is CATIRSGGYEQYF. CDR3 nucleotide sequence: TGTGCCACCATACGCTCAGGGGGATACGAGCAGTACTTC.

This clonotype was detected only a few times. The junction shows a germline mismatch at one end, possibly a read error. The genes are TRBV5-6 and TRBJ2-6; D is unresolved. CDR1 SGHDT and CDR2 YYEEEE come from the germline V gene. This CDR3 spans 15 amino acids. The DNA of the CDR3 is TGTGTCAGCAGCTTGGTTGGGTCTGGGGCCAACGTCCTGACTTTC. Its protein is CVSSLVGSGANVLTF.

The rearrangement joins TRBV27 to TRBJ2-5; D not certain. Germline loops: CDR1 MNHEY, CDR2 SMNVEV (reference sequence). The CDR3 is made up of 17 amino acids. Trimming shortened V by 3 bases and J by 5 bases, and 22 bases separated the two germline ends. The CDR3 sequence is CASSLVALGGGMETQYF. The CDR3 DNA sequence: TGTGCCAGCAGTTTGGTAGCCTTAGGCGGTGGGATGGAGACCCAGTACTTC.

This clonotype was seen more than once but under ten times. This sequence joins TRBV14 and TRBJ1-4; D is possibly TRBD1 (5 bases). From germline, CDR1 is SGHDN and CDR2 FVKESK. This CDR3 spans 15 amino acids. The V gene lost 4 bases and the J gene lost 8 bases, with 17 bases spanning the gap. The CDR3 sequence is CASSPTAVGTEKLFF. As DNA, the CDR3 is TGTGCCAGCAGCCCAACAGCCGTCGGGACCGAAAAACTGTTTTTT.

This clonotype was seen a few times. This chain connects TRBV6-5 to TRBJ1-4; D is unresolved. CDR1 and CDR2 (germline): MNHEY, SVGAGI. The V end was cut by 4 bases, the J end by 10 bases, with 16 bases between. The CDR3 is 14 residues long. The chain's CDR3 is CASSSPRVLGKLFF. CDR3 nucleotides: TGTGCCAGCAGTTCCCCCCGGGTATTGGGAAAACTGTTTTTT.

V usage is TRBV11-2 and J usage is TRBJ2-7; D unclear. The germline CDR1 and CDR2 sequences are SGHAT and FQNNGV. The length of the CDR3 is 11 residues. Trimming shortened V by 7 bases and J by 3 bases, and 7 bases separated the two germline ends. The CDR3 DNA reads as TGTGCCAGCACCAAAGGCTACGAGCAGTACTTC. This gives the protein CASTKGYEQYF. Based on the CDR3 plus reference TRBV11-2 and TRBJ2-7, the full variable domain is EAGVAQSPRYKIIEKRQSVAFWCNPISGHATLYWYQQILGQGPKLLIQFQNNGVVDDSQLPKDRFSAERLKGVDSTLKIQPAKLEDSAVYLCASTKGYEQYFGPGTRLTVT.

The CDR3 nucleotides read TGTGCCAGCAGTGAACGGCATGCAGGTAACAATGAGCAGTTCTTC. Translating it yields CASSERHAGNNEQFF. The J gene is TRBJ2-1, the V gene TRBV2; D not certain. V lost 2 bases and J 5 bases, leaving 13 bases between the germline ends. The CDR3 has 15 amino acids. The V gene's germline CDR1 is SNHLY and CDR2 FYNNEI.

This clonotype was detected many times. This chain links TRBV15 with TRBJ2-7; 8 nucleotides align to TRBD1. V lost 1 base and J lost 2; bases outside the gene matches: 7. The CDR3 covers 16 residues. The germline V gene has CDR1 LNHNV and CDR2 YYDKDF (reference sequence). This CDR3 reads CATSRGQGQATYEQYF. CDR3 nucleotide sequence: TGTGCCACCAGCAGAGGACAGGGGCAAGCTACCTACGAGCAGTACTTC.

The chain employs TRBV28 and TRBJ1-2, with D perhaps matching TRBD1 (6 bases). The CDR3 runs to 13 residues. Per the germline V gene, CDR1 is MDHEN and CDR2 is SYDVKM. V was shortened by 7 bases and J by 7 bases, with 16 bases between the two germline ends. The CDR3 region has the DNA TGTGCCAGCAACCGAGGGGCAGGGGTTGGCTACACCTTC. It yields the protein CASNRGAGVGYTF.

This clonotype was found many times. The rearrangement uses TRBV12-3 or TRBV12-4 and TRBJ2-7, with D possibly TRBD1 on 6 matching bases. V lost 7 bases, J lost 5 bases, and 21 bases lay in between. This CDR3 contains 15 residues. This chain's CDR3 is CASNLSGQSENEQYF. For the CDR3, the DNA is TGTGCCAGCAATCTCTCGGGACAATCCGAAAACGAGCAGTACTTC.

This clonotype was found many times. The rearrangement joins TRBV12-3 or TRBV12-4 to TRBJ2-7; TRBD1 aligns across 9 bases. V dropped 5 bases and J dropped 6; count of bases not matched to a gene: 11. CDR3 size: 15 residues. The CDR3 is CASSEPGTGWGEQYF. The DNA of the CDR3 is TGTGCCAGCAGTGAGCCTGGGACAGGGTGGGGCGAGCAGTACTTC.

This clonotype has just a few counts. V gene TRBV18 combines with J gene TRBJ2-1; no firm D call. The CDR3 runs to 14 residues. In germline, CDR1 is KGHSH, CDR2 LQKENI. Trimming cost V 1 base and J 8 bases, with 12 bases left between them. The CDR3 loop is CASSPQSAGDEQFF. The CDR3 nucleotides are TGTGCCAGCTCACCACAGTCAGCTGGCGATGAGCAGTTCTTC.

Comment on this clonotype: The junction departs from germline at one end; a sequencing error may be responsible. The rearrangement links TRBV7-7 to TRBJ2-1, with D possibly being TRBD1 (5 bases). Germline assignment: CDR1 SSHAT and CDR2 FNYEAQ (reference sequence). CDR3 length equals 16 residues. The CDR3 here is CASSLGPAAGQHEQFF. The CDR3 DNA follows: TGTGCTAGCAGCTTAGGCCCTGCCGCAGGGCAGCATGAGCAGTTCTTC. Filled out from reference TRBV7-7 and TRBJ2-1, the complete variable domain reads GAGVSQSPRYKVTKRGQDVTLRCDPISSHATLYWYQQALGQGPEFLTYFNYEAQPDKSGLPSDRFSAERPEGSISTLTIQRTEQRDSAMYRCASSLGPAAGQHEQFFGPGTRLTVL.

This clonotype came up once. The V call is TRBV20-1, the J call TRBJ2-1, with 9 bases fitting TRBD2. The CDR3 totals 16 residues. V was clipped by 2 bases and J by 0 bases; unmatched bases: 5. In germline, CDR1 is DFQATT, CDR2 SNEGSKA (reference sequence). The CDR3 sequence is CSARTLAGSSYNEQFF. CDR3 DNA sequence: TGCAGTGCTAGAACCCTAGCGGGAAGCTCCTACAATGAGCAGTTCTTC.

This clonotype was detected once. The chain has TRBV15 and TRBJ1-2; D is perhaps TRBD1 (6 bases). V lost 0 bases and J lost 3, with 11 bases in between. Per the germline V gene, CDR1 is LNHNV and CDR2 is YYDKDF (reference sequence). The CDR3 is made up of 15 amino acids. The DNA for the CDR3 is TGTGCCACCAGCAGAGATCGGGCAGGGGACTATGGCTACACCTTC. It yields the protein CATSRDRAGDYGYTF.

J is TRBJ2-1 and V is TRBV6-6, with D possibly being TRBD2 (7 bases). Germline lookup yields CDR1 MNHNY and CDR2 SVGAGI (reference sequence). Between the trimmed V and J ends, which lost 7 bases and 6 bases, there was a span of 16 bases. The CDR3 covers 14 residues. The CDR3 reads CASTDGGGLNEQFF. The CDR3 DNA sequence: TGTGCCAGCACCGATGGGGGGGGCCTCAATGAGCAGTTCTTC.